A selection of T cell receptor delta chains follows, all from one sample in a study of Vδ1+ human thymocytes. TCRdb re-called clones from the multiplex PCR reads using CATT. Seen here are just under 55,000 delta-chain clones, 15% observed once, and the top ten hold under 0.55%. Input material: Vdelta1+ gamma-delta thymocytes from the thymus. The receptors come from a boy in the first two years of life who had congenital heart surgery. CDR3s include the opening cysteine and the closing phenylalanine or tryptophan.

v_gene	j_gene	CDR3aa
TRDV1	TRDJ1	CALVSGGYLYTDKLIF
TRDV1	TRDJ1	CALGGNRRWGIQADKLIF
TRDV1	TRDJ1	CALGPISSGKLIF
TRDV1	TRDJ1	CALGGTTVEWGSWYTDKLIF
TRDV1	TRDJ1	CALDLPPIYTDKLIF
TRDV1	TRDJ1	CALGSFLPYLFTDKLIF
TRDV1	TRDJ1	CALGELFPGGAYTDKLIF
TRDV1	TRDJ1	CALGEPLPSYDEWGIGDKLIF
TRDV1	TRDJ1	CALGRLLLTTGGLRLYTDKLIF
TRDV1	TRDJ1	CALGASYDWGISGDKLIF
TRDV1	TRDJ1	CALGDGGYAPTDKLIF
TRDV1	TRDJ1	CALGELALWGIPYTDKLIF
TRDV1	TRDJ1	CALGEGLRDWGHPSYTDKLIF
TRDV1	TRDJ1	CALGELVESSLLGDKGRYTDKLIF
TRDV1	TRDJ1	CALGSSLSPLGSPDKLIF
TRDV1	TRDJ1	CALGKGGVLDTDKLIF
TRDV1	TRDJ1	CALGELISFPGDIPSTDKLIF
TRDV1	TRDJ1	CALGETGGYAENDKLIF
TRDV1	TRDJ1	CALGELHWGVGGDTDKLIF
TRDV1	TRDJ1	CALGGVTGGWPDKLIF
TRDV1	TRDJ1	CALGEASPLIVRGYTDKLIF
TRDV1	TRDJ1	CALGELVYDLGTRYTDKLIF
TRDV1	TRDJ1	CALGELTSYGLVLGDTRGDTDKLIF
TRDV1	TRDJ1	CALGDSTSTVGYPWSDKLIF
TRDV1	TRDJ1	CALGELLVGYARSDKLIF
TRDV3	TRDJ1	CAVSRAFYWGIRATDKLIF